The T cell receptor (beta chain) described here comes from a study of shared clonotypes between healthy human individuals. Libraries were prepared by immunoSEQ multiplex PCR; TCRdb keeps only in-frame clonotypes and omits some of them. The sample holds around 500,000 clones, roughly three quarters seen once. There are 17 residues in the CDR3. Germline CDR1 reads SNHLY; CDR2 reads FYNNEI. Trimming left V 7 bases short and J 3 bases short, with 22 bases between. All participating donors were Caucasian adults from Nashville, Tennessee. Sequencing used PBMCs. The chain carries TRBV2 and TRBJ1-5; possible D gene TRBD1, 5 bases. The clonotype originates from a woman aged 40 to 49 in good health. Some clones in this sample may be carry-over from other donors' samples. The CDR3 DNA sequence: TGTGCCAGCACTATCACCTCAGGGCCGGTCTTCAATCAGCCCCAGCATTTT. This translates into CASTITSGPVFNQPQHF.